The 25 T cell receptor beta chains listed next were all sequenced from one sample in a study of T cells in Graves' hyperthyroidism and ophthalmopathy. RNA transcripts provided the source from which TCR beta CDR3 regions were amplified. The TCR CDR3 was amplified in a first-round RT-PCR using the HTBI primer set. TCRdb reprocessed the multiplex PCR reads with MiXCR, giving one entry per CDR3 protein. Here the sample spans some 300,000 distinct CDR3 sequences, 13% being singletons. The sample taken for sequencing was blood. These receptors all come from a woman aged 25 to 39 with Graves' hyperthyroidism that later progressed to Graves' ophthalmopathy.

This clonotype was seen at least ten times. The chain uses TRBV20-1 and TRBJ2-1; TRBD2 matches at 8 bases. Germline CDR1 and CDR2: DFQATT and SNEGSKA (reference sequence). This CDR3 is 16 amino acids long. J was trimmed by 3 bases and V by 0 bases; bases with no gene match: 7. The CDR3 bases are TGCAGTGCTAGAGATCCGGCGGGAGGCCTCTACAATGAGCAGTTCTTC. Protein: CSARDPAGGLYNEQFF.

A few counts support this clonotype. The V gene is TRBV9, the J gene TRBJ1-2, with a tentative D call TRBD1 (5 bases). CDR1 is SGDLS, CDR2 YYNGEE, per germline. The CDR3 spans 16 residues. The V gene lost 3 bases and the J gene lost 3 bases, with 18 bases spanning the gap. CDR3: CASSADRDFGDYGYTF. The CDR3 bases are TGTGCCAGCAGCGCGGACCGGGACTTTGGGGACTATGGCTACACCTTC.

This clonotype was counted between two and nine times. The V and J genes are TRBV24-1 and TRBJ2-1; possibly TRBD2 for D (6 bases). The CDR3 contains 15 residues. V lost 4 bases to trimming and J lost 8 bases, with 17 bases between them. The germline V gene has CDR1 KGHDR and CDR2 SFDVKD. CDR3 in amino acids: CATSDAGGRQYEQFF. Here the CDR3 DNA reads TGTGCCACCAGTGACGCCGGGGGTAGGCAATATGAGCAGTTCTTC.

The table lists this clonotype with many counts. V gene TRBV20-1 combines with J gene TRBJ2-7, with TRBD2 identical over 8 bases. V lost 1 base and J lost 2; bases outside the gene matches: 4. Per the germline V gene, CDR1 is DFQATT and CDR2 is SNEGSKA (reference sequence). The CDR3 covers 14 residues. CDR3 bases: TGCAGTGCTAGAGGGACTAGCAGTACCTACGAGCAGTACTTC. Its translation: CSARGTSSTYEQYF.

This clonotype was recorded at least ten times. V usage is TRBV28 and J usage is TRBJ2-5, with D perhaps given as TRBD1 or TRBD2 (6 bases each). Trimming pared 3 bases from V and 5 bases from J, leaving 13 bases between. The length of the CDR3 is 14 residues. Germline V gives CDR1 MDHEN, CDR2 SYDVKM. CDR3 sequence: CASSFGGAGETQYF. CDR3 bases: TGTGCCAGCAGTTTTGGGGGCGCGGGGGAGACCCAGTACTTC.

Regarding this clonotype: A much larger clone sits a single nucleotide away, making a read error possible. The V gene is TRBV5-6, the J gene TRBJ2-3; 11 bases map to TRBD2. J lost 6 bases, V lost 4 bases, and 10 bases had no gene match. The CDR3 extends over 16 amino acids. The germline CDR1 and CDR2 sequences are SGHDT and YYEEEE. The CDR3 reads CASSPRPSGRTDTQYF. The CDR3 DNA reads TGTGCCAGCAGCCCCCGACCTAGCGGGAGGACGGATACGCAGTATTTT.

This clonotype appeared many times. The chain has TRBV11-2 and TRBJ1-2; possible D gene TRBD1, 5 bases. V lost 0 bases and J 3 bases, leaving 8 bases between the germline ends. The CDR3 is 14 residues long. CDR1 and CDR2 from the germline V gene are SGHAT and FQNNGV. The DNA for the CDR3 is TGTGCCAGCAGCTTAGATGGGGCGGACTATGGCTACACCTTC. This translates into CASSLDGADYGYTF.

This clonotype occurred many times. In DNA, the CDR3 is TGTGCCAGCAGTTGCCCCCGCCCGGGACAGGGAATACGCTACGAGCAGTACTTC. Amino acid sequence: CASSCPRPGQGIRYEQYF. The rearrangement uses TRBV27 and TRBJ2-7, with 9 nucleotides matching TRBD1. The CDR3 contains 18 residues. V shed 4 bases and J 3 bases; nucleotides not matched to a gene: 16. CDR1 MNHEY and CDR2 SMNVEV come from the germline V gene (reference sequence).

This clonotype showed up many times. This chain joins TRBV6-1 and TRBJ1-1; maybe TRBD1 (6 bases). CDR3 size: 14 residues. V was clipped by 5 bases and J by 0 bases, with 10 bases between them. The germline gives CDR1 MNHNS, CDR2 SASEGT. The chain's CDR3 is CASSSGHLNTEAFF. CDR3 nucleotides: TGTGCCAGCAGTTCGGGACATTTGAACACTGAAGCTTTCTTT.

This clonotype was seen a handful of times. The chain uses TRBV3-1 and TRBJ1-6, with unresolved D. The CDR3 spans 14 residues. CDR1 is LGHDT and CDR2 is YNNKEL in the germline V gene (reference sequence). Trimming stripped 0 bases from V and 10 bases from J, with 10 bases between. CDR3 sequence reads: CASSQEQSGSPLHF. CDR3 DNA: TGTGCCAGCAGCCAAGAACAGTCCGGGTCACCCCTCCACTTT.

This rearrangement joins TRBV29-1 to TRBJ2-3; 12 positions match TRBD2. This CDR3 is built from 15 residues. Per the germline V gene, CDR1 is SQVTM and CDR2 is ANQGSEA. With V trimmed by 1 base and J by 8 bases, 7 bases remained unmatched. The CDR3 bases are TGCAGCGTTGAAGTGCTAGCGGGAGGGCCCGGTACGCAGTATTTT. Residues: CSVEVLAGGPGTQYF.

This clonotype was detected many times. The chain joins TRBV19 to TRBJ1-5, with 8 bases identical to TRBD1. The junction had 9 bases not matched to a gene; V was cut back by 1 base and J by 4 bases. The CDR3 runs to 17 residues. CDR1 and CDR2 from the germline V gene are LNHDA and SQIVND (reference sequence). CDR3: CASSIAPGQDPNQPQHF. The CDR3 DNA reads TGTGCCAGTAGTATAGCCCCGGGACAGGACCCTAATCAGCCCCAGCATTTT.

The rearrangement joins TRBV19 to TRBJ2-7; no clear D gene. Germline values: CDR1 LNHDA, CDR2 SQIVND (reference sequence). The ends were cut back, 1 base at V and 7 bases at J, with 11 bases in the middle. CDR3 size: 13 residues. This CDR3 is CASSIASSREQYF. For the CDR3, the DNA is TGTGCCAGTAGTATAGCTTCGTCGAGGGAGCAGTACTTC.

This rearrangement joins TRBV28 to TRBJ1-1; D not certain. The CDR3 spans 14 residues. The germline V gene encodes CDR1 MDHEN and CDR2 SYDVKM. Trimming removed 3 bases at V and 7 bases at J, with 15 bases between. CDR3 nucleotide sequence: TGTGCCAGCAGTTTGCCCCATAAGTGGGGTGAAGCTTTCTTT. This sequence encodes CASSLPHKWGEAFF.

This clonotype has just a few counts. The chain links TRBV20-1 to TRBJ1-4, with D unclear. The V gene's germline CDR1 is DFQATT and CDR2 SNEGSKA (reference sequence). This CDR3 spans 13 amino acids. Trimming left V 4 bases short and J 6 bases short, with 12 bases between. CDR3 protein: CSAKQTWDEKLFF. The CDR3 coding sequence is TGCAGTGCTAAACAAACCTGGGATGAAAAACTGTTTTTT.

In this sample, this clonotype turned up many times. The chain's CDR3 is CASSSRVHTEAFF. CDR3 DNA: TGTGCCAGCAGCTCCAGGGTTCACACTGAAGCTTTCTTT. The chain employs TRBV7-2 and TRBJ1-1, with a weak D call TRBD1 (5 bases). Per the germline V gene, CDR1 is SGHTA and CDR2 is FQGNSA. The length of the CDR3 is 13 residues. The ends were cut back, 4 bases at V and 3 bases at J, with 9 bases in the middle.

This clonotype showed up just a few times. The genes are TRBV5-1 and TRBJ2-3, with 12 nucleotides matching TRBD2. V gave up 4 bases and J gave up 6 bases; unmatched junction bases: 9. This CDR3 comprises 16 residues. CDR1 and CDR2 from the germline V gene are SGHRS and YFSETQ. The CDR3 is CASSPGLAGRGDTQYF. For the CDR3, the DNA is TGCGCCAGCAGCCCTGGACTAGCGGGGAGAGGGGATACGCAGTATTTT.

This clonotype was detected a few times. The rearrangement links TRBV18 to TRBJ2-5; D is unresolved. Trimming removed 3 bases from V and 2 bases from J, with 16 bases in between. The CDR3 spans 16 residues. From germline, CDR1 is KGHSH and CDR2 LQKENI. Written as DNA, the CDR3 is TGTGCCAGCTCACCGCCCCAACAGACGATACAAGAGACCCAGTACTTC. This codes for CASSPPQQTIQETQYF.

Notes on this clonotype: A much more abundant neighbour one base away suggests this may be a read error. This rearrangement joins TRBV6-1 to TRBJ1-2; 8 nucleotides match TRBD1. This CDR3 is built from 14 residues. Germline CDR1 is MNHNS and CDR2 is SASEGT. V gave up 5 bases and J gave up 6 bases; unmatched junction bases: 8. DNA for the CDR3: TGTGCCAGCAGTCCACGACAGGGGAGGGATGGCTACACCTTC. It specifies CASSPRQGRDGYTF.

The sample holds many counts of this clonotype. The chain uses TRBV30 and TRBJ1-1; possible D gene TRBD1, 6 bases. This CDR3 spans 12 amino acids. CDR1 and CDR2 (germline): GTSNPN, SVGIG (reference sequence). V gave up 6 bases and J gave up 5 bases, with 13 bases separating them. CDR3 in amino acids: CACDTGNTEAFF. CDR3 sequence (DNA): TGTGCCTGCGACACAGGGAATACTGAAGCTTTCTTT. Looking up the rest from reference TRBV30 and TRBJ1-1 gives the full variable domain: SQTIHQWPATLVQPVGSPLSLECTVEGTSNPNLYWYRQAAGRGLQLLFYSVGIGQISSEVPQNLSASRPQDRQFILSSKKLLLSDSGFYLCACDTGNTEAFFGQGTRLTVV.

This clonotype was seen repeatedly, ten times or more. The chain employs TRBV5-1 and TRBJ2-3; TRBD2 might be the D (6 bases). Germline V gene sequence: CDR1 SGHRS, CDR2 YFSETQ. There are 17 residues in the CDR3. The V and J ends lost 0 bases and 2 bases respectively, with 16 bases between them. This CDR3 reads CASSLAGGSSATDTQYF. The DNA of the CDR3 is TGCGCCAGCAGCTTGGCCGGGGGAAGTTCGGCCACAGATACGCAGTATTTT. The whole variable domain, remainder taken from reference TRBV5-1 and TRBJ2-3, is KAGVTQTPRYLIKTRGQQVTLSCSPISGHRSVSWYQQTPGQGLQFLFEYFSETQRNKGNFPGRFSGRQFSNSRSEMNVSTLELGDSALYLCASSLAGGSSATDTQYFGPGTRLTVL.

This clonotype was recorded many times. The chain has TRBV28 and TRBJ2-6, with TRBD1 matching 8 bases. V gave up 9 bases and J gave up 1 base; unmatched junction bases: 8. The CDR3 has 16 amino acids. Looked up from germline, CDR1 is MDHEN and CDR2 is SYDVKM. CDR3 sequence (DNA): TGTGCCAGTGTGACAGGGGCGGGGTCTGGGGCCAACGTCCTGACTTTC. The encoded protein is CASVTGAGSGANVLTF.

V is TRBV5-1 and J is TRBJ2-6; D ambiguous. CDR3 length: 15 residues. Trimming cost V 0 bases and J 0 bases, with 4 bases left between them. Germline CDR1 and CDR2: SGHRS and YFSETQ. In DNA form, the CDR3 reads TGCGCCAGCAGCTTGGGGGACTCTGGGGCCAACGTCCTGACTTTC. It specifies CASSLGDSGANVLTF.

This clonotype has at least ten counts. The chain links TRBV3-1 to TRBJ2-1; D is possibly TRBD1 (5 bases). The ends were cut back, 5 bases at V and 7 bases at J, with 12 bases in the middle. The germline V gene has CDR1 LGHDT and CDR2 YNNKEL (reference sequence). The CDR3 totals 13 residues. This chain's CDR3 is CASSEWQGNEQFF. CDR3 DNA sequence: TGTGCCAGCAGCGAATGGCAGGGAAATGAGCAGTTCTTC.

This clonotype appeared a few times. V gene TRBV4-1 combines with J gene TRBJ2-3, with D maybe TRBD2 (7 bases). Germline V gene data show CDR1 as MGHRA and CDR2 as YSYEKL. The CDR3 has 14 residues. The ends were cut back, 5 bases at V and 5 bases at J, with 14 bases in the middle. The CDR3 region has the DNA TGCGCCAGCAGCGTGGGAGGGGGTGGAGATACGCAGTATTTT. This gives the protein CASSVGGGGDTQYF.